The next 9 T cell receptor beta chains were all read from a single sample in a study of blood T cell repertoires in COVID-19. The assay was immunoSEQ multiplex PCR, and TCRdb's table has in-frame clones only and misses some. Altogether some 97,000 clones are present, roughly 80% being singletons, with the ten largest covering roughly 31%. The sequenced sample was peripheral blood. These receptors came from a man between 65 and 85 years old with active or convalescent COVID-19.

This clone was seen more than once but under ten times. The chain is built from TRBV4-1 and TRBJ2-1, with D possibly matching TRBD2 (6 bases). This CDR3 region has 15 residues. Trimming removed 1 base from V and 0 bases from J, with 7 bases in between. Germline V gene sequence: CDR1 MGHRA, CDR2 YSYEKL. The CDR3 bases are TGCGCCAGCAGCCAAGTAGCGGCCTCCTACAATGAGCAGTTCTTC. It codes for CASSQVAASYNEQFF.

The chain combines TRBV5-1 with TRBJ1-1; 11 bases line up with TRBD1. Trimming took 4 bases from V and 4 from J; bases not matched to a gene: 6. The CDR3 spans 15 residues. Looked up from germline, CDR1 is SGHRS and CDR2 is YFSETQ. CDR3 residues: CASSLPGQGATEAFF. The CDR3 DNA reads as TGCGCCAGCAGCCTTCCCGGACAGGGGGCCACTGAAGCTTTCTTT.

The count of this clone is one. This chain connects TRBV5-6 to TRBJ2-2; possibly TRBD2 for D (7 bases). From germline, CDR1 is SGHDT and CDR2 YYEEEE. The ends were cut back, 3 bases at V and 4 bases at J, with 16 bases in the middle. This CDR3 region has 16 residues. CDR3 DNA sequence: TGTGCCAGCAGCTCATGGGGGGGCGGGGCCACCGGGGAGCTGTTTTTT. Amino acids: CASSSWGGGATGELFF.

J is TRBJ2-1 and V is TRBV12-3 or TRBV12-4, with a possible D match to TRBD2 (5 bases). CDR3 size: 13 residues. V was shortened by 4 bases and J by 10 bases, with 14 bases between the two germline ends. The CDR3 is CASSSWRAREQFF. The DNA for the CDR3 is TGTGCCAGCAGTTCGTGGCGGGCACGGGAGCAGTTCTTC.

The CDR3 bases are TGTGCCAGCAGTTACTCCTGGGGGCTAACCTACAATGAGCAGTTCTTC. This gives the protein CASSYSWGLTYNEQFF. The V call is TRBV6-2 or TRBV6-3, the J call TRBJ2-1; perhaps TRBD1 as D (6 bases). This CDR3 has 16 residues. Germline CDR1 MNHEY, CDR2 SVGEGT. Trimming pared 0 bases from V and 2 bases from J, leaving 11 bases between.

In this sample, this clone turned up a few times. The rearrangement uses TRBV11-1 and TRBJ2-2; tentatively, D is TRBD2 (5 bases). Germline CDR1 and CDR2: SGHAT and FQDESV (reference sequence). The CDR3 contains 13 residues. V lost 2 bases, J lost 5 bases, and 6 bases lay in between. The CDR3 region has the DNA TGTGCCAGCAGCTTAAGGAGGACCGGGGAGCTGTTTTTT. Its translation: CASSLRRTGELFF.

This clone appeared many times. This chain links TRBV11-3 with TRBJ2-3; the match to TRBD2 covers 10 bases. The CDR3 has 14 residues. Germline values: CDR1 SGHNT, CDR2 YENEEA. Unmatched junction bases numbered 7, after V lost 6 bases and J lost 7 bases. The CDR3 sequence is CASRDSGGAYTQYF. The CDR3 nucleotides are TGTGCCAGCAGGGACAGCGGGGGGGCTTATACGCAGTATTTT.

This chain links TRBV25-1 with TRBJ2-7; the match to TRBD1 covers 9 bases. This CDR3 comprises 17 residues. V gave up 6 bases and J gave up 4 bases; unmatched junction bases: 16. Germline-derived CDR1 and CDR2 are MGHDK and SYGVNS. The CDR3 protein is CASRGISAGQGQYEQYF. The CDR3 nucleotides read TGTGCCAGCAGGGGAATCTCGGCCGGACAGGGGCAGTACGAGCAGTACTTC.

The gene calls are TRBV5-6 and TRBJ2-2; 12 bases map to TRBD1. V was clipped by 3 bases and J by 5 bases; unmatched bases: 5. The CDR3 is made up of 16 amino acids. Germline V CDR1 and CDR2: SGHDT, YYEEEE. CDR3 DNA sequence: TGTGCCAGCAGCTCAGGGACAGGGGGCTTTACCGGGGAGCTGTTTTTT. As protein: CASSSGTGGFTGELFF.